The clone carrying this TCR beta chain was seen just once. The antigen remains unidentified. These data belong to a study of post-analysis software for immune sequencing data. Study conclusions and caveats: TRBV5-6, TRBV5-1 and TRBV20-1 belonged to a set of roughly 5 TRBV segments that were more frequent in patients than controls. The normalized Chao1 diversity of multiple sclerosis patients was significantly lower than that of controls.

This CDR3 has 16 residues. Trimming pared 6 bases from V and 6 bases from J, leaving 24 bases between. The germline CDR1 and CDR2 sequences are DFQATT and SNEGSKA (reference sequence). cDNA libraries of TCR beta carried unique molecular identifiers. TCRdb ran MiXCR on the PCR reads and lists one entry per CDR3 protein. There are approximately 660,000 distinct CDR3 sequences in the sample; over 45% occur only once, and around 11% lies in the top ten. The chain carries TRBV20-1 and TRBJ2-1; D might be TRBD2 (5 bases). Sequencing was carried out using blood. The TCR was taken from a girl aged 2 to 10 with multiple sclerosis. Written as DNA, the CDR3 is TGCAGTGCGAGACGCTATAGCGCCCAGCTGGGCAATGAGCAGTTCTTC. Protein sequence: CSARRYSAQLGNEQFF.